Shown below are 29 T cell receptor beta chains from a single sample sequenced in a study of T cells in Graves' hyperthyroidism and ophthalmopathy. Amplified TCR beta CDR3 regions derived from RNA transcripts. Carried out on the TCR CDR3, a first-round RT-PCR used the HTBI primer set. TCRdb reanalysed the multiplex PCR reads using MiXCR and keeps one entry per CDR3 protein. The table shows approximately 620,000 distinct CDR3 sequences, with about 16% occurring only once. Sample: blood. All receptors derive from a woman aged 40-49 years with Graves' ophthalmopathy.

This clonotype was picked up a small number of times. V gene TRBV6-1 combines with J gene TRBJ1-1, with 9 bases identical to TRBD1. The germline CDR1 and CDR2 sequences are MNHNS and SASEGT. With V trimmed by 3 bases and J by 2 bases, 4 bases remained unmatched. This CDR3 has 15 amino acids. This CDR3 is CASSDPQGANTEAFF. The CDR3 nucleotides are TGTGCCAGCAGTGATCCACAGGGGGCTAACACTGAAGCTTTCTTT.

The chain joins TRBV11-2 to TRBJ1-1; no clear D. CDR3 length: 13 residues. V gave up 0 bases and J gave up 11 bases, with 13 bases separating them. The germline gives CDR1 SGHAT, CDR2 FQNNGV. CDR3 nucleotides: TGTGCCAGCAGCTTAGAGGCGGAGTATAGGGCTTTCTTT. It is translated as CASSLEAEYRAFF.

This chain links TRBV12-3 or TRBV12-4 with TRBJ2-1, with 9 bases identical to TRBD1. The last part of the DNA fits TRBJ2-7 better; the J call may be wrong. The CDR3 covers 16 residues. The CDR3 coding sequence is TGTGCCAGCAGTTTCTTTACCGGGACAGGGAGTAATGAGCAGTACTTC. As protein: CASSFFTGTGSNEQYF.

This clonotype has more than one count but fewer than ten. The chain carries TRBV4-1 and TRBJ2-5, with D hard to call. The CDR3 has 14 amino acids. Germline CDR1 reads MGHRA; CDR2 reads YSYEKL. The V end lost 0 bases, the J end lost 0 bases, and 5 bases lay between the germline ends. The CDR3 DNA is TGCGCCAGCAGCCAAGACCAGTACCAAGAGACCCAGTACTTC. It specifies CASSQDQYQETQYF.

In this sample, this clonotype turned up a few times. The V and J genes are TRBV6-5 and TRBJ1-6; D unresolved. The CDR3 extends over 14 amino acids. Germline lookup yields CDR1 MNHEY and CDR2 SVGAGI. Trimming took 2 bases from V and 9 from J, leaving 11 bases between them. CDR3 DNA sequence: TGTGCCAGCAGTTACGCCCTAGTTGGTTCACCCCTCCACTTT. The encoded protein is CASSYALVGSPLHF.

Many counts were recorded for this clonotype. The chain couples TRBV7-8 to TRBJ2-3, with TRBD2 identical over 11 bases. After removal of 4 bases from V and 6 bases from J, the junction contained 9 bases not matched to a gene. Germline values: CDR1 SGHVS, CDR2 FQNEAQ. The CDR3 runs to 16 residues. The DNA for the CDR3 is TGTGCCAGCAGCTCCCGATGGGCTAGCGGGGGGGATACGCAGTATTTT. The encoded protein is CASSSRWASGGDTQYF. Together with reference TRBV7-8 and TRBJ2-3, the CDR3 gives the full variable domain: GAGVSQSPRYKVAKRGQDVALRCDPISGHVSLFWYQQALGQGPEFLTYFQNEAQLDKSGLPSDRFFAERPEGSVSTLKIQRTQQEDSAVYLCASSSRWASGGDTQYFGPGTRLTVL.

This clonotype has ten or more counts. The CDR3 reads CASSSVLGTPETTEAFF. CDR3 bases: TGTGCCAGCAGCTCAGTGCTCGGGACACCTGAAACGACTGAAGCTTTCTTT. The V call is TRBV13, the J call TRBJ1-1, with TRBD1 as a possible D gene (6 bases). Per the germline V gene, CDR1 is PRHDT and CDR2 is FYEKMQ (reference sequence). The ends were cut back, 4 bases at V and 5 bases at J, with 23 bases in the middle. The CDR3 has 17 residues.

This clonotype was seen more than once but under ten times. CDR3 nucleotide sequence: TGCGCCAGCAGCCAAGCGGGGAGCGGGAGTAGGTACGAGCAGTACTTC. Protein sequence: CASSQAGSGSRYEQYF. This chain links TRBV4-1 with TRBJ2-7; 8 positions agree with TRBD2. The length of the CDR3 is 16 residues. V was clipped by 1 base and J by 4 bases; unmatched bases: 9. Germline V gene data show CDR1 as MGHRA and CDR2 as YSYEKL.

This clonotype was seen a few times. This sequence joins TRBV14 and TRBJ1-1; TRBD1 matches at 11 bases. The germline gives CDR1 SGHDN, CDR2 FVKESK. V was clipped by 1 base and J by 4 bases; unmatched bases: 2. The CDR3 sequence is 15 residues long. The CDR3 loop reads CASSQVGTGGTEAFF. The CDR3 region has the DNA TGTGCCAGCAGCCAAGTGGGGACAGGGGGCACTGAAGCTTTCTTT.

The rearrangement joins TRBV27 to TRBJ2-1; D is possibly TRBD1 (5 bases). The V end was cut by 3 bases, the J end by 12 bases, with 12 bases between. The CDR3 is 12 residues long. From germline, CDR1 is MNHEY and CDR2 SMNVEV (reference sequence). The CDR3 nucleotides read TGTGCCAGCAGTTTTCCCGACAGTGCGCAGTTCTTC. This gives the protein CASSFPDSAQFF.

The table lists this clonotype with a few counts. V usage is TRBV6-1 and J usage is TRBJ2-7; TRBD2 agrees at 9 bases. The CDR3 has 14 residues. Germline V lookup: CDR1 MNHNS, CDR2 SASEGT. The V gene end was trimmed by 6 bases and the J gene end by 4 bases; junction bases not matched to a gene: 7. The CDR3 is CASSPGTSTYEQYF. CDR3 sequence (DNA): TGTGCCAGCAGCCCAGGGACTAGCACGTACGAGCAGTACTTC.

Regarding this clonotype: Possible read error: a much larger clone is one base away. CDR3 region: CASKGLAANTGEPFF. CDR3 in DNA: TGTGCCAGCAAGGGACTAGCGGCAAACACCGGGGAGCCGTTTTTT. J is TRBJ2-2 and V is TRBV2, with 11 bases aligning to TRBD2. The CDR3 totals 15 residues. From germline, CDR1 is SNHLY and CDR2 FYNNEI.

V gene TRBV7-9 combines with J gene TRBJ2-7; 9 bases align to TRBD2. Unmatched junction bases numbered 4, after V lost 1 base and J lost 3 bases. The CDR3 spans 15 residues. CDR1 is SEHNR, CDR2 FQNEAQ, per germline (reference sequence). CDR3 bases: TGTGCCAGCAGCTTAGTCCTAGCGGGACACTACGAGCAGTACTTC. Translation gives CASSLVLAGHYEQYF.

This clonotype was observed many times. J is TRBJ1-5 and V is TRBV12-3 or TRBV12-4, with D tentatively TRBD1 (6 bases). This CDR3 is 16 amino acids long. The V and J ends lost 2 bases and 2 bases respectively, with 13 bases between them. The DNA of the CDR3 is TGTGCCAGCAGTTTATTTGGCAGGGGAGGCAATCAGCCCCAGCATTTT. It specifies CASSLFGRGGNQPQHF.

Regarding this clonotype: It may be a read error: a sequence one base away is much more abundant. CDR3 coding DNA: TGTGCCAGCAGCCTCGGGACTAGCTGGATTAACAATGAGCAGTTCTTC. Amino acids: CASSLGTSWINNEQFF. V and J are TRBV7-9 and TRBJ2-1; 9 bases map to TRBD2. Germline V gene data show CDR1 as SEHNR and CDR2 as FQNEAQ (reference sequence). Unmatched junction bases numbered 10, after V lost 5 bases and J lost 5 bases. This CDR3 has 16 amino acids.

This clonotype was seen a few times. J is TRBJ2-3 and V is TRBV19; 14 bases line up with TRBD2. The CDR3 totals 17 residues. Germline CDR1 is LNHDA and CDR2 is SQIVND (reference sequence). With 6 bases clipped from V and 5 bases from J, the junction kept 10 bases outside the gene matches. The CDR3 here is CASSPPGLAGGLDTQYF. The CDR3 DNA is TGTGCCAGTAGCCCCCCCGGACTAGCGGGGGGCTTAGATACGCAGTATTTT. Drawing the rest from reference TRBV19 and TRBJ2-3, the complete variable domain is DGGITQSPKYLFRKEGQNVTLSCEQNLNHDAMYWYRQDPGQGLRLIYYSQIVNDFQKGDIAEGYSVSREKKESFPLTVTSAQKNPTAFYLCASSPPGLAGGLDTQYFGPGTRLTVL.

This clonotype was recorded at least ten times. V usage is TRBV5-1 and J usage is TRBJ1-6, with a possible D match to TRBD1 (6 bases). This CDR3 contains 15 residues. V lost 1 base, J lost 5 bases, and 10 bases lay in between. The germline CDR1 and CDR2 sequences are SGHRS and YFSETQ. The CDR3 loop reads CASSLLPGDNSPLHF. The CDR3 DNA is TGCGCCAGCAGCTTGTTGCCAGGGGATAATTCACCCCTCCACTTT.

This clonotype has at least ten counts. The gene calls are TRBV11-2 and TRBJ2-5, with a weak D call TRBD1 (5 bases). Trimming took 5 bases from V and 2 from J, leaving 12 bases between them. The CDR3 covers 14 residues. Per germline, CDR1 SGHAT and CDR2 FQNNGV. CDR3: CASSANRIQETQYF. CDR3 coding DNA: TGTGCCAGCAGCGCCAACAGGATTCAAGAGACCCAGTACTTC.

This clonotype was seen only a few times. This chain uses TRBV24-1 with TRBJ2-2; D not resolved. The germline gives CDR1 KGHDR, CDR2 SFDVKD. The V gene lost 0 bases and the J gene lost 6 bases, with 16 bases spanning the gap. This CDR3 is built from 17 residues. The CDR3 here is CATSDLQIRPGAGELFF. The CDR3 DNA reads as TGTGCCACCAGTGATTTGCAAATCCGGCCGGGTGCCGGGGAGCTGTTTTTT.

This clonotype was seen only a few times. Here the CDR3 DNA reads TGCAGTGCTAAGGGGAGCGGGGGTCTCTCCTACGAGCAGTACTTC. This translates into CSAKGSGGLSYEQYF. This rearrangement joins TRBV20-1 to TRBJ2-7, with 8 bases aligning to TRBD2. Trimming cost V 4 bases and J 0 bases; bases outside gene matches: 8. The CDR3 contains 15 residues. The germline CDR1 and CDR2 sequences are DFQATT and SNEGSKA (reference sequence).

This rearrangement joins TRBV28 to TRBJ2-7; 7 positions match TRBD1. Germline V gene sequence: CDR1 MDHEN, CDR2 SYDVKM. This CDR3 has 13 amino acids. The J segment lost 2 bases and the V segment lost 6 bases, leaving 4 bases of the junction unmatched. CDR3 region: CASRAGTAYEQYF. The DNA for the CDR3 is TGTGCCAGCAGGGCCGGGACAGCCTACGAGCAGTACTTC. The full variable domain, with the rest looked up from reference TRBV28 and TRBJ2-7, is DVKVTQSSRYLVKRTGEKVFLECVQDMDHENMFWYRQDPGLGLRLIYFSYDVKMKEKGDIPEGYSVSREKKERFSLILESASTNQTSMYLCASRAGTAYEQYFGPGTRLTVT.

This clonotype was counted between two and nine times. This chain joins TRBV20-1 and TRBJ2-1; the D gene is possibly TRBD2 (7 bases). The germline V and J ends were trimmed by 6 bases and 0 bases, with 15 bases remaining between them. The CDR3 runs 15 residues. Germline values: CDR1 DFQATT, CDR2 SNEGSKA (reference sequence). The CDR3 spells CSAPPGGASYNEQFF. CDR3 sequence (DNA): TGCAGTGCCCCCCCTGGGGGGGCCTCCTACAATGAGCAGTTCTTC.

The rearrangement joins TRBV2 to TRBJ1-5; D unresolved. CDR3 length: 15 residues. Germline V gene lookup returns CDR1 SNHLY and CDR2 FYNNEI. The V and J ends lost 3 bases and 4 bases respectively, with 13 bases between them. The CDR3 DNA reads TGTGCCAGCAGTGACAGTATAGGACTTAATCAGCCCCAGCATTTT. Encoded protein: CASSDSIGLNQPQHF. Supplemented by reference TRBV2 and TRBJ1-5, the full variable domain reads EPEVTQTPSHQVTQMGQEVILRCVPISNHLYFYWYRQILGQKVEFLVSFYNNEISEKSEIFDDQFSVERPDGSNFTLKIRSTKLEDSAMYFCASSDSIGLNQPQHFGDGTRLSIL.

In its sample, this clonotype was seen a few times. This chain joins TRBV7-2 and TRBJ2-1; D possibly corresponds to TRBD1 (6 bases). This CDR3 contains 15 residues. Germline values: CDR1 SGHTA, CDR2 FQGNSA. V was trimmed by 1 base and J by 3 bases, leaving 10 bases between them. CDR3 nucleotide sequence: TGTGCCAGCAGCTTAGGGCTAGGGGGCTACAATGAGCAGTTCTTC. Amino acids: CASSLGLGGYNEQFF.

The V call is TRBV2, the J call TRBJ2-3, with 14 bases aligning to TRBD2. V lost 6 bases, J lost 5 bases, and 4 bases stayed unmatched. This CDR3 region has 15 residues. CDR1 is SNHLY and CDR2 is FYNNEI in the germline V gene. CDR3 in DNA: TGTGCCAGCAGGGGACTAGCGGGAGTATTAGATACGCAGTATTTT. The encoded protein is CASRGLAGVLDTQYF.

The chain employs TRBV11-2 and TRBJ1-6; TRBD1 aligns across 8 bases. The germline CDR1 and CDR2 sequences are SGHAT and FQNNGV. The CDR3 covers 13 residues. V shed 5 bases, J shed 12 bases, and the junction held 6 bases outside the gene matches. CDR3 protein: CASSVNRGGPLHF. In DNA form, the CDR3 reads TGTGCCAGCAGCGTCAACAGGGGGGGACCCCTCCACTTT.

This clonotype was counted at least ten times. The rearrangement uses TRBV27 and TRBJ1-2, with D perhaps TRBD1 (5 bases). The CDR3 contains 13 residues. Germline-derived CDR1 and CDR2 are MNHEY and SMNVEV (reference sequence). V lost 4 bases to trimming and J lost 4 bases, with 10 bases between them. For the CDR3, the DNA is TGTGCCAGCAGTTCCCTGGACACCTATGGCTACACCTTC. Protein product: CASSSLDTYGYTF.

CDR3 region: CASSLLGTGEKGYTF. For the CDR3, the DNA is TGTGCCAGCAGTTTACTCGGGACAGGGGAGAAAGGCTACACCTTC. The genes are TRBV27 and TRBJ1-2, with 10 positions matching TRBD1. The CDR3 runs 15 residues. The germline gives CDR1 MNHEY, CDR2 SMNVEV (reference sequence). J was trimmed by 8 bases and V by 2 bases; bases with no gene match: 8.

This clonotype has a handful of counts. The chain couples TRBV20-1 to TRBJ2-2; D is tentatively TRBD1 or TRBD2 (6 bases each). V lost 0 bases to trimming and J lost 7 bases, with 15 bases between them. CDR3 length: 15 residues. Per the germline V gene, CDR1 is DFQATT and CDR2 is SNEGSKA (reference sequence). The CDR3 DNA sequence: TGCAGTGCTAGAGATAGTCACAGGGAGGTCGGGGAGCTGTTTTTT. Protein product: CSARDSHREVGELFF.